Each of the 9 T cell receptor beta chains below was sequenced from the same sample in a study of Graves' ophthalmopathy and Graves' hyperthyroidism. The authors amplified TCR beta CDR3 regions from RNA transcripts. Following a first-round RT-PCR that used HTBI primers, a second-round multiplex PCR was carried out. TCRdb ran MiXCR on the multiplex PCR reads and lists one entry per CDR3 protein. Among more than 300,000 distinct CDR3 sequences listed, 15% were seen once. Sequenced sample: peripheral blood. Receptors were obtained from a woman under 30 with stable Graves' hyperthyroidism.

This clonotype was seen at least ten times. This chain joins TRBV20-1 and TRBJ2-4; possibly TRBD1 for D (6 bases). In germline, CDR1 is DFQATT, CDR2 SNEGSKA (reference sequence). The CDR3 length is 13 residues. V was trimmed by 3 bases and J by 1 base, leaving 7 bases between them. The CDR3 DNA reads TGCAGTGCTAGCCAGGGGGCCAAAAACATTCAGTACTTC. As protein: CSASQGAKNIQYF.

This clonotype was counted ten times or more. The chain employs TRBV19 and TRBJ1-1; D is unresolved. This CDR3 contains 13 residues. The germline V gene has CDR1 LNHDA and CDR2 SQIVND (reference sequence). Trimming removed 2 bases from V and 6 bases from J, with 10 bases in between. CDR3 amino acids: CASSIPTWAEAFF. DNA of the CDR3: TGTGCCAGTAGTATACCCACGTGGGCTGAAGCTTTCTTT.

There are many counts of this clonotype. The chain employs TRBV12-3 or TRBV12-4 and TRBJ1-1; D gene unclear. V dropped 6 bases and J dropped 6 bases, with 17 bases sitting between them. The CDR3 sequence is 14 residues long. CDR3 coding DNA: TGTGCCAGCAGGCTAACTAAGGGTATTTCTGAAGCTTTCTTT. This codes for CASRLTKGISEAFF.

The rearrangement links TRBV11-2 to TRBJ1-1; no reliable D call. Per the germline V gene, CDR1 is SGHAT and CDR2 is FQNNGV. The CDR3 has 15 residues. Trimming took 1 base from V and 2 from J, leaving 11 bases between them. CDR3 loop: CASSLGPDPNTEAFF. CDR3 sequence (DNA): TGTGCCAGCAGCTTAGGACCGGATCCCAACACTGAAGCTTTCTTT.

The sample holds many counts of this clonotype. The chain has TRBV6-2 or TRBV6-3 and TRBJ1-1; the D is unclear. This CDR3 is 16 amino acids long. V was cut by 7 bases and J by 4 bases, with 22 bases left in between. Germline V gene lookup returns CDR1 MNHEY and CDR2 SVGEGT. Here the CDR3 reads CASISLRRRSSTEAFF. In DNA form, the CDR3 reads TGTGCCAGCATCTCCCTAAGGAGGAGGTCGAGCACTGAAGCTTTCTTT.

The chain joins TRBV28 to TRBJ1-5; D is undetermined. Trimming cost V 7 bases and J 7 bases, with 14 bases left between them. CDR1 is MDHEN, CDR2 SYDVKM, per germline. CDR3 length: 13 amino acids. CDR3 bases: TGTGCCAGCACCATAGTAATGCAGCAGCCCCAGCATTTT. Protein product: CASTIVMQQPQHF.

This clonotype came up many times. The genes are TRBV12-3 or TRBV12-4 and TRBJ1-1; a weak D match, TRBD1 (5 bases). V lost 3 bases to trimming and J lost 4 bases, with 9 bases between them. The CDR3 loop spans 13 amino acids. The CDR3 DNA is TGTGCCAGCAGTTTGGGGGTTCTCACTGAAGCTTTCTTT. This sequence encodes CASSLGVLTEAFF.

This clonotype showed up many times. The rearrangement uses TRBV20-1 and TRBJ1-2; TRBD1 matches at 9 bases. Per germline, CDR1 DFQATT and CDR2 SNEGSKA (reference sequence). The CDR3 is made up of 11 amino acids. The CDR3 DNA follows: TGCAGCGGACAGGGGCAATATGGCTACACCTTC. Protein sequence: CSGQGQYGYTF.

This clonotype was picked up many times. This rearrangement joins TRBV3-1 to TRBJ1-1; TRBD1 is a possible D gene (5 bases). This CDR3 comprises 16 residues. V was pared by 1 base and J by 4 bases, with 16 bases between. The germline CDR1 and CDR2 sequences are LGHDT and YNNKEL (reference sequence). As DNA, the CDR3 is TGTGCCAGCAGCCAAGGTTGGGGCTCAGTCGGCACTGAAGCTTTCTTT. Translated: CASSQGWGSVGTEAFF.